The rows below give T cell receptor beta chains drawn from one sample of a study of blood T cells in healthy people across ages. TCRdb re-analysed the 5' RACE reads in MiXCR, keeping a single row per CDR3 protein. The sample has around 1,000,000 distinct CDR3 sequences; 25% are singletons. The data also belong to a second study, concerning T cells of mothers and their children.

Sequencing was carried out using blood. The origin of the receptors is a girl aged 2 to 9 in good health. Both conserved end residues are trimmed from each CDR3.

v_gene: TRBV27
j_gene: TRBJ2-1
CDR3aa: ASSFVGLAREQF

v_gene: TRBV7-2
j_gene: TRBJ1-2
CDR3aa: ASSPAGRPAYGYT

v_gene: TRBV6-5
j_gene: TRBJ1-1
CDR3aa: ASRDLSTGTPVAEAF

v_gene: TRBV4-1
j_gene: TRBJ1-4
CDR3aa: ASSQDIHPAEKLF

v_gene: TRBV6-5
j_gene: TRBJ2-1
CDR3aa: ASSYETETYNEQF

v_gene: TRBV28
j_gene: TRBJ2-2
CDR3aa: ASSFGGAPGELF

v_gene: TRBV4-1
j_gene: TRBJ2-1
CDR3aa: ASSQDQVGTSWSNEQF

v_gene: TRBV6-5
j_gene: TRBJ2-1
CDR3aa: ASSYALAGGSNEQF

v_gene: TRBV15
j_gene: TRBJ2-3
CDR3aa: ATSRDRSKGAADTQY

v_gene: TRBV20-1
j_gene: TRBJ2-7
CDR3aa: SVEDRGRASGEQY

v_gene: TRBV7-9
j_gene: .
CDR3aa: ASSAESGWVETQY

v_gene: TRBV5-1
j_gene: TRBJ1-2
CDR3aa: ASSWGQSNYGYT

v_gene: TRBV7-9
j_gene: TRBJ2-7
CDR3aa: ATTRVAGGTEQY

v_gene: TRBV5-1
j_gene: TRBJ2-7
CDR3aa: ASSFVPSYEQY

v_gene: TRBV4-3
j_gene: TRBJ2-5
CDR3aa: ASSQEFMDEGF

v_gene: TRBV4-1
j_gene: TRBJ2-1
CDR3aa: ASSQPGQSSYNEQF

v_gene: TRBV11-3
j_gene: TRBJ2-4
CDR3aa: ASSLTNLAKNIQY

v_gene: TRBV20-1
j_gene: TRBJ1-3
CDR3aa: SAQPYRGSGNTIY

v_gene: TRBV7-2
j_gene: TRBJ2-3
CDR3aa: ASSATSRSMVTQY

v_gene: TRBV6-5
j_gene: TRBJ1-4
CDR3aa: ASRGRGANEKLF

v_gene: TRBV9
j_gene: TRBJ2-1
CDR3aa: ASSAPAGGIEQF

v_gene: TRBV6-2/TRBV6-3
j_gene: TRBJ2-2
CDR3aa: ASSYVFIPINTGELF

v_gene: TRBV6-6
j_gene: TRBJ1-2
CDR3aa: ASSIPPGGNGYT

v_gene: TRBV28
j_gene: TRBJ2-1
CDR3aa: ASSGRGEPYNEQF

v_gene: TRBV7-9
j_gene: TRBJ1-4
CDR3aa: ASSSRAPTNEKLF

v_gene: TRBV27
j_gene: TRBJ1-6
CDR3aa: ASSSISDRGSSPLH

v_gene: TRBV7-2
j_gene: TRBJ2-2
CDR3aa: ASSAMGQGTGELF

v_gene: TRBV7-7
j_gene: TRBJ2-1
CDR3aa: ASSSGLAGGLEQF

v_gene: TRBV9
j_gene: TRBJ2-1
CDR3aa: ASSHGVREEGSYNEQF

v_gene: TRBV29-1
j_gene: TRBJ2-7
CDR3aa: SVLKLAGVSYEQY

v_gene: TRBV6-2/TRBV6-3
j_gene: TRBJ1-1
CDR3aa: ASRSPGQGTTEAF

v_gene: TRBV5-7
j_gene: TRBJ2-1
CDR3aa: ASPLTSIHEQF

v_gene: TRBV3-1
j_gene: TRBJ2-6
CDR3aa: ASSPREGMSGANVLT

v_gene: TRBV4-1
j_gene: TRBJ2-7
CDR3aa: ASSQGQPPYEQY

v_gene: TRBV6-1
j_gene: TRBJ1-5
CDR3aa: ASSDRGGQPQH

v_gene: TRBV7-2
j_gene: .
CDR3aa: ASNKGGQSYEQY

v_gene: TRBV20-1
j_gene: TRBJ2-7
CDR3aa: SARGQGAGEQY

v_gene: TRBV4-1
j_gene: TRBJ2-5
CDR3aa: ASSQDSRGRETQY

v_gene: TRBV28
j_gene: TRBJ2-7
CDR3aa: ASSFMGFYEQY

v_gene: TRBV4-1
j_gene: TRBJ1-1
CDR3aa: ATDWAF

v_gene: TRBV7-9
j_gene: TRBJ1-2
CDR3aa: ASSLTDSPNYGYT

v_gene: TRBV4-1
j_gene: TRBJ2-7
CDR3aa: ASSQRETSVTYEQY

v_gene: TRBV12-5
j_gene: TRBJ1-6
CDR3aa: ASGLVDNSPLH

v_gene: TRBV5-4
j_gene: TRBJ1-1
CDR3aa: ASSLASVDTEAF

v_gene: TRBV7-2
j_gene: TRBJ1-2
CDR3aa: ASSLRGTGATLGYT

v_gene: TRBV11-2
j_gene: TRBJ2-6
CDR3aa: ASSPTRAFGANVLT

v_gene: TRBV20-1
j_gene: .
CDR3aa: SAIIHRGLSYEQY

v_gene: TRBV28
j_gene: .
CDR3aa: ASSASGPTTYEQY

v_gene: TRBV28
j_gene: TRBJ1-2
CDR3aa: ASKPPSNNYGYT

v_gene: TRBV5-1
j_gene: .
CDR3aa: ASSLPGSGNTDTQH